The clone carrying this T cell receptor (beta chain) showed up just once. This sample stems from a study of cytotoxic CD8 clonotypes in ibrutinib-treated CLL. As for the study in general: Outcomes included some 25 partial and 2 complete responses; after median approximately six years, roughly 14 stayed remitted and roughly 12 progressed.

Profiling relied on immunoSEQ multiplex PCR, and the TCRdb table lists in-frame clones only, not all of them. The repertoire holds approximately 210,000 clones, with around 70% as singletons. The TCR beta libraries used roughly 2.2 micrograms of genomic DNA that came from cryopreserved PBMCs. Deletions cut 7 bases from V and 4 bases from J, with 13 bases between. Germline values: CDR1 MDHEN, CDR2 SYDVKM. The CDR3 extends over 13 amino acids. The sequence came from a human donor with chronic lymphocytic leukemia. The starting material was PBMCs, obtained after 24 months of ibrutinib treatment. The chain employs TRBV28 and TRBJ2-5; the D gene is possibly TRBD2 (6 bases). The CDR3 nucleotides are TGTGCCAGCACGACTAGGTTTTTAGAGACCCAGTACTTC. Translation: CASTTRFLETQYF.